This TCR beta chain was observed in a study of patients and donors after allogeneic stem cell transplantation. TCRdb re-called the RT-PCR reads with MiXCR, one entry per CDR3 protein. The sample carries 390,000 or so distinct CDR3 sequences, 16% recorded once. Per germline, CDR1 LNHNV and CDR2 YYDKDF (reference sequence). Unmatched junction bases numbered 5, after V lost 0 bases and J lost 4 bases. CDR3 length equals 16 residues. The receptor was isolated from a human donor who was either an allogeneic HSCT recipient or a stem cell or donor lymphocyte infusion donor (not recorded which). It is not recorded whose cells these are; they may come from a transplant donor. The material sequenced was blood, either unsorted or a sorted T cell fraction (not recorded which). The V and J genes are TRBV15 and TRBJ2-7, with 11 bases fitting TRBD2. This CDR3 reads CATSRDTASGRYEQYF. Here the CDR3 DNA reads TGTGCCACCAGCAGAGATACGGCTAGCGGGAGGTACGAGCAGTACTTC.